The 19 T cell receptor beta chains below come from one sample, sequenced in a study of blood T cell repertoires in COVID-19. Sequenced by immunoSEQ multiplex PCR; TCRdb stores in-frame clones only, minus some. Among about 34,000 clones listed, roughly 80% were seen once. Sequenced material: peripheral blood. These receptors were obtained from a man older than 75 with active or convalescent COVID-19.

The chain links TRBV18 to TRBJ2-2; 7 bases align to TRBD2. Germline V gene sequence: CDR1 KGHSH, CDR2 LQKENI. This CDR3 is 15 amino acids long. The V segment lost 2 bases and the J segment 3 bases; nucleotides outside the gene matches: 3. CDR3 sequence (DNA): TGTGCCAGCTCACCAGGCCTAGCGGACACCGGGGAGCTGTTTTTT. Its translation is CASSPGLADTGELFF.

V is TRBV5-6 and J is TRBJ2-3; 12 bases are a match to TRBD2. The junction had 1 base not matched to a gene; V was cut back by 0 bases and J by 5 bases. The CDR3 is made up of 15 amino acids. Germline V gene lookup returns CDR1 SGHDT and CDR2 YYEEEE. The CDR3 loop reads CASSLVTSGRDTQYF. The CDR3, as DNA: TGTGCCAGCAGCTTGGTGACTAGCGGGAGAGATACGCAGTATTTT.

This clone was detected a few times. The chain recombines TRBV15 with TRBJ1-1, with TRBD1 as a possible D gene (5 bases). Between the trimmed V and J ends, which lost 2 bases and 9 bases, there was a span of 16 bases. Germline V gene lookup returns CDR1 LNHNV and CDR2 YYDKDF (reference sequence). The CDR3 spans 14 residues. CDR3 in DNA: TGTGCCACCAGCAGAATGGGCTGGACACCAAAAGCTTTCTTT. This sequence encodes CATSRMGWTPKAFF.

V is TRBV28 and J is TRBJ2-5; TRBD1 agrees at 9 bases. The V and J ends lost 6 bases and 5 bases, in that order; junction bases with no gene match: 16. The CDR3 length is 17 residues. CDR1 and CDR2 from the germline V gene are MDHEN and SYDVKM. The CDR3 bases are TGTGCCAGCAGCACAAAGCAAGGGGGACAGGGCAAGGAGACCCAGTACTTC. This codes for CASSTKQGGQGKETQYF.

This clone was observed a single time. The gene calls are TRBV7-2 and TRBJ2-7, with TRBD1 matching over 9 bases. The CDR3 runs 16 residues. The V and J ends lost 2 bases and 3 bases, in that order; junction bases with no gene match: 8. Germline CDR1 is SGHTA and CDR2 is FQGNSA. In DNA, the CDR3 is TGTGCCAGCAGCTTATATAACCCGGACAGGGGCTACGAGCAGTACTTC. It specifies CASSLYNPDRGYEQYF. Combining the CDR3 with reference TRBV7-2 and TRBJ2-7 gives the whole variable domain GAGVSQSPSNKVTEKGKDVELRCDPISGHTALYWYRQSLGQGLEFLIYFQGNSAPDKSGLPSDRFSAERTGGSVSTLTIQRTQQEDSAVYLCASSLYNPDRGYEQYFGPGTRLTVT.

This chain joins TRBV30 and TRBJ2-1, with 8 positions matching TRBD2. J was trimmed by 5 bases and V by 3 bases; bases with no gene match: 3. Germline V lookup: CDR1 GTSNPN, CDR2 SVGIG (reference sequence). The length of the CDR3 is 13 residues. The CDR3 DNA sequence: TGTGCCTGGAGACTAGCGGTCCACAATGAGCAGTTCTTC. It specifies CAWRLAVHNEQFF.

The chain couples TRBV6-5 to TRBJ2-1, with 7 bases lining up with TRBD1. CDR3 length: 15 residues. V shed 5 bases, J shed 4 bases, and the junction held 8 bases outside the gene matches. The germline V gene encodes CDR1 MNHEY and CDR2 SVGAGI. CDR3 in amino acids: CASSQQGSTYNEQFF. The CDR3 DNA follows: TGTGCCAGCAGTCAACAGGGGTCCACATACAATGAGCAGTTCTTC.

V and J are TRBV7-2 and TRBJ1-4; 7 nucleotides agree with TRBD1. Germline lookup yields CDR1 SGHTA and CDR2 FQGNSA. J lost 7 bases, V lost 8 bases, and 10 bases had no gene match. The CDR3 consists of 14 residues. Here the CDR3 DNA reads TGTGCCAGCGCCTACAGGGGCGGAGGTGAAAAACTGTTTTTT. Translation gives CASAYRGGGEKLFF.

The rearrangement links TRBV7-2 to TRBJ2-7, with TRBD2 matching 7 bases. CDR1 and CDR2 (germline): SGHTA, FQGNSA. This CDR3 is 12 amino acids long. Unmatched junction bases numbered 4, after V lost 5 bases and J lost 6 bases. This CDR3 is CASSPRGGEQYF. The CDR3, as DNA: TGTGCCAGCAGCCCCCGCGGGGGCGAGCAGTACTTC.

V is TRBV5-1 and J is TRBJ2-7; TRBD2 aligns across 15 bases. Germline V gene sequence: CDR1 SGHRS, CDR2 YFSETQ. V lost 0 bases, J lost 6 bases, and 4 bases stayed unmatched. The CDR3 sequence is 16 residues long. In nucleotides, the CDR3 is TGCGCCAGCAGCTTGGAAGGACTAGCGGGAGGGGGCGAGCAGTACTTC. This gives the protein CASSLEGLAGGGEQYF.

The chain is built from TRBV4-1 and TRBJ2-1; 7 bases align to TRBD2. V dropped 3 bases and J dropped 10; count of bases not matched to a gene: 18. Germline CDR1 is MGHRA and CDR2 is YSYEKL. The CDR3 contains 17 residues. This CDR3 reads CASSHRDSGNEASEQFF. DNA for the CDR3: TGCGCCAGCAGCCACAGAGACAGCGGGAATGAGGCCTCCGAGCAGTTCTTC.

The chain employs TRBV28 and TRBJ1-5, with a weak D call TRBD1 (5 bases). V shed 5 bases and J shed 2 bases, with 13 bases lying between them. Germline CDR1 is MDHEN and CDR2 is SYDVKM. This CDR3 comprises 15 residues. The CDR3 DNA reads TGTGCCAGCAGTCCCAGGGTTTTTGGCAATCAGCCCCAGCATTTT. Its protein product is CASSPRVFGNQPQHF.

The CDR3 nucleotides read TGTGCCAGCAGGAGTGAGGGACAGGTAACACGAGAGGGGGCTTTCTTT. This codes for CASRSEGQVTREGAFF. V gene TRBV28 combines with J gene TRBJ1-1, with 8 nucleotides matching TRBD1. The CDR3 totals 16 residues. The germline V gene has CDR1 MDHEN and CDR2 SYDVKM. The ends lost 6 bases at V and 11 bases at J; junction bases unmatched: 20.

The chain is built from TRBV2 and TRBJ1-6; D unclear. The V end was cut by 7 bases, the J end by 4 bases, with 14 bases between. This CDR3 contains 15 residues. Germline V gene sequence: CDR1 SNHLY, CDR2 FYNNEI. The CDR3 DNA follows: TGTGCCAGCAAGAGGGAAGGAGATTATAATTCACCCCTCCACTTT. This encodes CASKREGDYNSPLHF.

The rearrangement joins TRBV27 to TRBJ2-7; 9 nucleotides align to TRBD2. This CDR3 is 13 amino acids long. Per the germline V gene, CDR1 is MNHEY and CDR2 is SMNVEV (reference sequence). The V segment lost 2 bases and the J segment 9 bases; nucleotides outside the gene matches: 5. The CDR3 DNA reads as TGTGCCAGCAGTTTAGTTCGCGGGGGGGTGCAGTACTTC. Translating gives CASSLVRGGVQYF.

The V and J genes are TRBV5-4 and TRBJ2-7; 11 nucleotides align to TRBD2. Germline CDR1 reads SGHNT; CDR2 reads YYREEE (reference sequence). V shed 3 bases, J shed 3 bases, and the junction held 5 bases outside the gene matches. There are 15 residues in the CDR3. CDR3 DNA sequence: TGTGCCAGCAGCTGGTTAGCGGGAGGGCTCTACGAGCAGTACTTC. Translated, it gives CASSWLAGGLYEQYF.

The V gene is TRBV29-1, the J gene TRBJ1-1; 9 nucleotides align to TRBD1. The germline gives CDR1 SQVTM, CDR2 ANQGSEA. The CDR3 covers 12 residues. J gave up 3 bases and V 7 bases, and 3 bases lay outside the gene matches. Written as DNA, the CDR3 is TGCAGCGGGGACAGGGTTGACACTGAAGCTTTCTTT. Its translation is CSGDRVDTEAFF.

The V and J genes are TRBV28 and TRBJ1-1; 7 positions match TRBD1. V dropped 1 base and J dropped 5; count of bases not matched to a gene: 1. The CDR3 totals 13 residues. Germline CDR1 reads MDHEN; CDR2 reads SYDVKM. CDR3 protein: CASSLLQGTEAFF. In DNA form, the CDR3 reads TGTGCCAGCAGTTTATTACAGGGGACTGAAGCTTTCTTT.

The rearrangement links TRBV19 to TRBJ2-7, with D perhaps TRBD2 (6 bases). There are 14 residues in the CDR3. V was cut by 4 bases and J by 3 bases, with 13 bases left in between. CDR1 is LNHDA, CDR2 SQIVND, per germline (reference sequence). The CDR3 nucleotides are TGTGCCAGTAGTAGGGGGGACGGTAACTACGAGCAGTACTTC. Its translation: CASSRGDGNYEQYF.